This T cell receptor (beta chain) originates from a study of synovial regulatory T cells in juvenile arthritis. With regard to this clone: Its specificity is not known.

Donors were approximately eleven juvenile idiopathic arthritis patients with active disease, 3 polyarticular and 8 oligoarticular. Median disease duration was approximately 7 years, range 0.2-19.1. Using immunoSEQ multiplex PCR, the repertoire was profiled, and TCRdb retains in-frame clones only, with some absent. In all, the sample yields more than 9,500 clones. Findings of the study overall: Across patients, iaTreg TCR repertoires were mostly private, partly shared with synovial Teff and blood CPL. Synovial Treg CDR3 sequences overlapped more with iaTregs than other circulating Tregs.

Per germline, CDR1 SEHNR and CDR2 FQNEAQ (reference sequence). The CDR3 is made up of 14 amino acids. No nucleotide data were recorded. The sample consisted of Treg cells from blood. Subset in this sample: remaining (HLA-DR-negative) circulating blood Treg cells. This receptor was taken from a donor aged 2-29 years with juvenile idiopathic arthritis. The chain is built from TRBV7-9 and TRBJ2-4. CDR3 residues: CASSVGWGLDIQYF.